The 20 T cell receptor beta chains below all came from one sample that was sequenced in a study of blood T cell repertoires in COVID-19. Produced via immunoSEQ multiplex PCR; TCRdb's table is partial and in-frame only. The sample lists 280,000 or so clones, approximately 83% occurring once. Sequencing was carried out using peripheral blood. Receptor source: a woman aged 45-60 years who had recovered from COVID-19.

This chain connects TRBV4-2 to TRBJ1-2; no reliable D call. V was trimmed by 0 bases and J by 4 bases, leaving 12 bases between them. Germline CDR1 is LGHNA and CDR2 is YNFKEQ. This CDR3 contains 15 residues. The CDR3 is CASSQDLRVAYGYTF. Here the CDR3 DNA reads TGTGCCAGCAGCCAAGATCTTCGAGTAGCCTATGGCTACACCTTC.

The rearrangement links TRBV3-1 (or the pseudogene TRBV3-2) to TRBJ2-4, with TRBD1 as a possible D gene (6 bases). The CDR3 is 15 residues long. CDR1 and CDR2 from the germline V gene are LGHDT and YNNKEL (reference sequence). The V gene lost 4 bases and the J gene lost 8 bases, with 18 bases spanning the gap. The CDR3 DNA follows: TGTGCCAGCAGCCCCGGACAGCTCCTCGGGGACATTCAGTACTTC. Its translation is CASSPGQLLGDIQYF.

The chain joins TRBV27 to TRBJ2-6; 8 nucleotides line up with TRBD1. Germline CDR1 MNHEY, CDR2 SMNVEV (reference sequence). V was clipped by 1 base and J by 3 bases; unmatched bases: 14. The CDR3 contains 20 residues. The CDR3 DNA sequence: TGTGCCAGCAGTTTATATCCGGACCCAGGGGGCGCTTATGGGGCCAACGTCCTGACTTTC. Its translation is CASSLYPDPGGAYGANVLTF.

V usage is TRBV11-1 and J usage is TRBJ1-1; D unclear. Looked up from germline, CDR1 is SGHAT and CDR2 is FQDESV (reference sequence). The CDR3 is 15 amino acids. Trimming shortened V by 2 bases and J by 5 bases, and 15 bases separated the two germline ends. CDR3 in amino acids: CASSLLISTGTEAFF. CDR3 nucleotides: TGTGCCAGCAGCTTACTCATTTCCACGGGTACTGAAGCTTTCTTT.

The gene calls are TRBV28 and TRBJ2-1, with D perhaps TRBD1 (5 bases). Trimming stripped 10 bases from V and 0 bases from J, with 13 bases between. Germline V gene lookup returns CDR1 MDHEN and CDR2 SYDVKM. The CDR3 contains 14 residues. The CDR3 bases are TGTGCCACCCAGGGCTTTAGCTCCTACAATGAGCAGTTCTTC. Translation: CATQGFSSYNEQFF.

This chain joins TRBV9 and TRBJ1-2; 10 bases are a match to TRBD1. This CDR3 has 16 residues. Germline V gene sequence: CDR1 SGDLS, CDR2 YYNGEE. V trimming: 4 bases; J trimming: 4 bases; junction bases outside the gene matches: 10. CDR3 region: CASSPGGTGDLYGYTF. CDR3 nucleotides: TGTGCCAGCAGCCCTGGGGGGACAGGGGACCTCTATGGCTACACCTTC. Drawing the rest from reference TRBV9 and TRBJ1-2, the complete variable domain is DSGVTQTPKHLITATGQRVTLRCSPRSGDLSVYWYQQSLDQGLQFLIQYYNGEERAKGNILERFSAQQFPDLHSELNLSSLELGDSALYFCASSPGGTGDLYGYTFGSGTRLTVV.

The chain uses TRBV5-1 and TRBJ2-2; 7 bases line up with TRBD2. The germline CDR1 and CDR2 sequences are SGHRS and YFSETQ. Trimming at V came to 4 bases and at J to 1 base, leaving 7 bases not matched to a gene. CDR3 size: 16 residues. CDR3 nucleotides: TGCGCCAGCAGCGCACTACTAGCGTTGAACACCGGGGAGCTGTTTTTT. Translated, it gives CASSALLALNTGELFF.

This rearrangement joins TRBV28 to TRBJ1-5; 10 nucleotides agree with TRBD1. Germline CDR1 reads MDHEN; CDR2 reads SYDVKM. The junction had 8 bases not matched to a gene; V was cut back by 4 bases and J by 5 bases. CDR3 length: 16 amino acids. The CDR3 region is CASSSSGTGDYQPQHF. Here the CDR3 DNA reads TGTGCCAGCAGTTCATCCGGGACAGGGGATTATCAGCCCCAGCATTTT.

This clone was observed once. CDR3 amino acids: CASSPGQAKLFF. In DNA form, the CDR3 reads TGTGCCAGCAGCCCAGGACAGGCCAAACTGTTTTTT. The rearrangement uses TRBV11-1 and TRBJ1-4; 7 positions agree with TRBD1. J lost 11 bases, V lost 5 bases, and 5 bases had no gene match. The CDR3 has 12 residues. Germline V gene lookup returns CDR1 SGHAT and CDR2 FQDESV (reference sequence).

The chain employs TRBV4-2 and TRBJ2-1; D uncertain. CDR1 and CDR2 (germline): LGHNA, YNFKEQ. Trimming removed 0 bases at V and 0 bases at J, with 6 bases between. This CDR3 is built from 15 residues. For the CDR3, the DNA is TGTGCCAGCAGCCAAGATGACACCTCCTACAATGAGCAGTTCTTC. Protein sequence: CASSQDDTSYNEQFF.

The genes are TRBV4-3 and TRBJ2-2; TRBD2 agrees at 13 bases. Germline CDR1 and CDR2: LGHNA and YSLEER. The V segment lost 0 bases and the J segment 3 bases; nucleotides outside the gene matches: 1. This CDR3 spans 17 amino acids. This CDR3 is CASSQDTSGRDTGELFF. The CDR3 nucleotides are TGCGCCAGCAGCCAAGATACTAGCGGGAGGGACACCGGGGAGCTGTTTTTT.

The chain combines TRBV6-5 with TRBJ2-5, with TRBD1 identical over 8 bases. V shed 9 bases and J 6 bases; nucleotides not matched to a gene: 6. The CDR3 length is 12 residues. Germline values: CDR1 MNHEY, CDR2 SVGAGI. The CDR3 coding sequence is TGTGCCAGTCGGACAGGGCAGCAGACCCAGTACTTC. Its translation is CASRTGQQTQYF.

The chain employs TRBV5-1 and TRBJ2-1; the match to TRBD2 covers 10 bases. The junction had 6 bases not matched to a gene; V was cut back by 4 bases and J by 5 bases. The germline V gene encodes CDR1 SGHRS and CDR2 YFSETQ. The CDR3 loop spans 15 amino acids. CDR3 DNA: TGCGCCAGCAGCGTTTCGCTAGCGGGAGACAATGAGCAGTTCTTC. Translation gives CASSVSLAGDNEQFF.

The chain employs TRBV11-3 and TRBJ1-6, with 9 positions matching TRBD1. Germline V lookup: CDR1 SGHNT, CDR2 YENEEA. The CDR3 spans 14 residues. The trim removed 5 bases at V and 9 bases at J, leaving 5 bases unmatched. CDR3 amino acids: CASSTGQGGSPLHF. CDR3 DNA sequence: TGTGCCAGCAGCACGGGACAGGGTGGTTCACCCCTCCACTTT.

The CDR3 loop is CASSLTADSNQPQHF. Written as DNA, the CDR3 is TGTGCCAGCAGCTTAACTGCAGATAGCAATCAGCCCCAGCATTTT. The chain employs TRBV7-3 and TRBJ1-5; no clear D. Germline V gene lookup returns CDR1 SGHTA and CDR2 FQGTGA. The CDR3 has 15 residues. Between the trimmed V and J ends, which lost 0 bases and 0 bases, there was a span of 6 bases. Combining the CDR3 with reference TRBV7-3 and TRBJ1-5 gives the whole variable domain GAGVSQTPSNKVTEKGKYVELRCDPISGHTALYWYRQSLGQGPEFLIYFQGTGAADDSGLPNDRFFAVRPEGSVSTLKIQRTERGDSAVYLCASSLTADSNQPQHFGDGTRLSIL.

The chain uses TRBV28 and TRBJ1-4, with TRBD1 matching 9 bases. The V and J ends lost 10 bases and 5 bases, in that order; junction bases with no gene match: 8. CDR3 length: 14 residues. Germline V gene sequence: CDR1 MDHEN, CDR2 SYDVKM. In DNA form, the CDR3 reads TGTGCCATCACAAAGGGGACAGGGAATGAAAAACTGTTTTTT. Its translation: CAITKGTGNEKLFF.

The rearrangement links TRBV10-3 to TRBJ1-2, with 8 bases matching TRBD1. The CDR3 length is 15 residues. From germline, CDR1 is ENHRY and CDR2 SYGVKD. With V trimmed by 4 bases and J by 3 bases, 7 bases remained unmatched. The CDR3 is CAISGRQGTDYGYTF. CDR3 nucleotide sequence: TGTGCCATCAGTGGCCGACAGGGGACGGACTATGGCTACACCTTC.

This rearrangement joins TRBV19 to TRBJ1-5; 7 positions agree with TRBD1. V trimming: 6 bases; J trimming: 9 bases; junction bases outside the gene matches: 5. The CDR3 loop spans 12 amino acids. Germline-derived CDR1 and CDR2 are LNHDA and SQIVND (reference sequence). In nucleotides, the CDR3 is TGTGCCAGTAGGGACAGGCCAGGGCCCCAGCATTTT. It translates to CASRDRPGPQHF.

The chain has TRBV18 and TRBJ2-5, with D perhaps matching TRBD1 (6 bases). Per germline, CDR1 KGHSH and CDR2 LQKENI. The V end was cut by 0 bases, the J end by 5 bases, with 16 bases between. This CDR3 has 16 residues. Written as DNA, the CDR3 is TGTGCCAGCTCACCACCGTGGGGGCTCGGAGAGGAGACCCAGTACTTC. It yields the protein CASSPPWGLGEETQYF.

Regarding this clone: Because the CDR3 is missing its conserved closing phenylalanine or tryptophan, this is likely a read error. Because the CDR3's place on the DNA is in doubt, the DNA is left out and the CDR3 is given as listed by TCRdb. This chain connects TRBV30 to TRBJ2-7; TRBD1 is the table's D call and was not checked against the DNA. The CDR3 adds up to 11 amino acids, both ends counted. Looked up from germline, CDR1 is GTSNPN and CDR2 is SVGIG (reference sequence). CDR3 loop: CAWSLGRGFRI.